This TCR beta chain was obtained from a study of control samples from healthy donors and cancer patients. Sequencing was performed with immunoSEQ multiplex PCR; in TCRdb, only in-frame clones are kept and a portion is missing. Of 150,000 to 200,000 clones in the sample, roughly 92% are singletons; the top ten hold roughly 0.7%. This CDR3 contains 15 residues. Germline values: CDR1 MNHEY, CDR2 SVGAGI. The V segment lost 2 bases and the J segment 7 bases; nucleotides outside the gene matches: 10. The chain is built from TRBV6-5 and TRBJ2-5; 7 nucleotides align to TRBD2. Sequenced input: blood. This clonotype was sampled from a woman aged 25-40 years in good health. DNA of the CDR3: TGTGCCAGCAGTTACCTGGGAGGGCTATTTGGGACCCAGTACTTC. It translates to CASSYLGGLFGTQYF.